Shown below are 15 T cell receptor beta chains from a single sample sequenced in a study of post-analysis software for immune sequencing data. Included in the TCR beta cDNA libraries were unique molecular identifiers. One entry per CDR3 protein results from TCRdb running MiXCR on the PCR reads. The sample consists of 650,000 to 850,000 distinct CDR3 sequences, about half of them appearing once. No antigen has been identified for these receptors. Findings and limits, study-wide: Five TRBV segments occurring more often in patients than controls included TRBV5-6, TRBV5-1 and TRBV20-1.

The specimen sequenced was blood. The receptors originated from a girl under 18 with multiple sclerosis.

The chain has TRBV5-1 and TRBJ2-1, with D possibly matching TRBD1 (5 bases). The CDR3 runs 15 residues. Looked up from germline, CDR1 is SGHRS and CDR2 is YFSETQ. V lost 1 base and J lost 5, with 13 bases in between. The CDR3 loop reads CASSLRQGRNNEQFF. CDR3 nucleotide sequence: TGCGCCAGCAGCTTGCGGCAGGGAAGAAACAATGAGCAGTTCTTC.

V usage is TRBV5-6 and J usage is TRBJ1-1; D ambiguous. Deletions cut 5 bases from V and 7 bases from J, with 12 bases between. The CDR3 has 12 amino acids. The germline CDR1 and CDR2 sequences are SGHDT and YYEEEE. CDR3 bases: TGTGCCAGCAGTTACACGACACGTGAAGCTTTCTTT. Translation gives CASSYTTREAFF.

V gene TRBV29-1 combines with J gene TRBJ2-3, with a tentative D call TRBD2 (6 bases). The CDR3 totals 13 residues. CDR1 and CDR2 from the germline V gene are SQVTM and ANQGSEA. V lost 1 base and J lost 1, with 6 bases in between. CDR3 amino acids: CSVEAGGTDTQYF. CDR3 bases: TGCAGCGTTGAAGCGGGGGGCACAGATACGCAGTATTTT.

This clonotype occurred a few times. The chain employs TRBV29-1 and TRBJ2-5; no clear D. In germline, CDR1 is SQVTM, CDR2 ANQGSEA. The CDR3 loop spans 14 amino acids. The V end was cut by 3 bases, the J end by 1 base, with 12 bases between. The CDR3 protein is CSVDITQTQETQYF. In DNA, the CDR3 is TGCAGCGTTGATATTACGCAAACCCAAGAGACCCAGTACTTC.

This clonotype has only a few counts. The V call is TRBV15, the J call TRBJ2-7; no clear D gene. There are 11 residues in the CDR3. From germline, CDR1 is LNHNV and CDR2 YYDKDF (reference sequence). V dropped 5 bases and J dropped 7 bases, with 9 bases sitting between them. This CDR3 is CATSSGREQYF. CDR3 nucleotides: TGTGCCACCAGCTCGGGTCGGGAGCAGTACTTC.

This clonotype was observed a few times. The chain joins TRBV12-3 or TRBV12-4 to TRBJ1-2, with D unresolved. The CDR3 covers 14 residues. The V end lost 5 bases, the J end lost 2 bases, and 12 bases lay between the germline ends. Here the CDR3 reads CASSPRAQNYGYTF. In DNA form, the CDR3 reads TGTGCCAGCAGTCCCCGGGCCCAAAACTATGGCTACACCTTC.

The CDR3 is CSASVGGEWDGYTF. DNA of the CDR3: TGCAGTGCTAGTGTTGGGGGGGAGTGGGATGGCTACACCTTC. V and J are TRBV20-1 and TRBJ1-2, with a weak D call TRBD1 (5 bases). Germline assignment: CDR1 DFQATT and CDR2 SNEGSKA (reference sequence). The V end lost 3 bases, the J end lost 6 bases, and 17 bases lay between the germline ends. The CDR3 runs 14 residues.

The chain uses TRBV12-3 or TRBV12-4 and TRBJ2-1, with TRBD2 matching 10 bases. V trimming: 5 bases; J trimming: 2 bases; junction bases outside the gene matches: 12. The CDR3 is 18 amino acids. The CDR3 region is CASSRLPLAGVPYNEQFF. CDR3 bases: TGTGCCAGCAGTCGGTTGCCCCTAGCGGGAGTCCCCTACAATGAGCAGTTCTTC.

This rearrangement joins TRBV28 to TRBJ2-4, with D possibly called TRBD1 or TRBD2 (5 bases each). CDR1 is MDHEN, CDR2 SYDVKM, per germline. V shed 7 bases and J shed 2 bases, with 18 bases lying between them. The length of the CDR3 is 16 residues. The CDR3, as DNA: TGTGCCAGCACCCGGAGAGGGGTCATGACCAAAAACATTCAGTACTTC. It is translated as CASTRRGVMTKNIQYF.

The chain employs TRBV9 and TRBJ2-3; 13 bases map to TRBD2. The CDR3 has 15 amino acids. With 4 bases clipped from V and 5 bases from J, the junction kept 4 bases outside the gene matches. Per the germline V gene, CDR1 is SGDLS and CDR2 is YYNGEE. The CDR3 region is CASSTSGRAGDTQYF. CDR3 coding DNA: TGTGCCAGCAGCACTAGCGGGAGGGCTGGAGATACGCAGTATTTT. The full variable domain, completed using reference TRBV9 and TRBJ2-3, is DSGVTQTPKHLITATGQRVTLRCSPRSGDLSVYWYQQSLDQGLQFLIQYYNGEERAKGNILERFSAQQFPDLHSELNLSSLELGDSALYFCASSTSGRAGDTQYFGPGTRLTVL.

The chain has TRBV19 and TRBJ2-1; 7 bases line up with TRBD1. Germline V gene lookup returns CDR1 LNHDA and CDR2 SQIVND (reference sequence). J gave up 7 bases and V 3 bases, and 6 bases lay outside the gene matches. This CDR3 has 14 amino acids. The CDR3 sequence is CASSIFTQGNEQFF. In nucleotides, the CDR3 is TGTGCCAGTAGTATCTTCACACAGGGGAATGAGCAGTTCTTC.

This clonotype showed up just a few times. The chain employs TRBV20-1 and TRBJ2-1; TRBD2 is a possible D gene (6 bases). Germline V gene data show CDR1 as DFQATT and CDR2 as SNEGSKA (reference sequence). Deletions cut 0 bases from V and 4 bases from J, with 13 bases between. This CDR3 is 15 amino acids long. CDR3 DNA: TGCAGTGCTAGAGATAGGGGACTCGGGTACAATGAGCAGTTCTTC. Its translation: CSARDRGLGYNEQFF.

As regards this clonotype: A much larger clone lies one base from this, so it may be a read error. The V gene is TRBV6-2 or TRBV6-3, the J gene TRBJ2-1; D ambiguous. The J call could be wrong; TRBJ2-7 is a better fit for the DNA end. CDR3 length: 18 residues. Germline CDR1 MNHEY, CDR2 SVGEGT. CDR3 residues: CASPPNSQWRAPYNEQYF. In nucleotides, the CDR3 is TGTGCCAGCCCCCCTAATTCTCAATGGCGAGCTCCCTACAATGAGCAGTACTTC.

V and J are TRBV29-1 and TRBJ2-1; 7 bases agree with TRBD2. The CDR3 runs to 15 residues. The trim removed 4 bases at V and 1 base at J, leaving 7 bases unmatched. Per the germline V gene, CDR1 is SQVTM and CDR2 is ANQGSEA. The CDR3 coding sequence is TGCAGCGTTGGGTCCCCTAGCGGTTCCTACAATGAGCAGTTCTTC. Protein sequence: CSVGSPSGSYNEQFF.

The chain recombines TRBV20-1 with TRBJ2-3; D not resolved. The CDR3 contains 15 residues. Germline CDR1 reads DFQATT; CDR2 reads SNEGSKA (reference sequence). Trimming pared 6 bases from V and 4 bases from J, leaving 20 bases between. CDR3 DNA: TGCAGTGCCGTCTCTGATGGCGGCCCGGCAGATACGCAGTATTTT. Encoded protein: CSAVSDGGPADTQYF.